A single T cell receptor (beta chain) is shown here with its context. Trimming removed 4 bases at V and 3 bases at J, with 16 bases between. Germline V gene sequence: CDR1 MDHEN, CDR2 SYDVKM. The CDR3 sequence is 15 residues long. These data are taken from a study of shared clonotypes between healthy human individuals. This table comes from immunoSEQ multiplex PCR, and its TCRdb copy is limited to in-frame clones, with some not included. The sample yields about 490,000 clones, roughly 85% seen once. The chain uses TRBV28 and TRBJ2-7, with D hard to call. The source of this sequence is a woman in her thirties or forties in good health. Some clones in this sample may be carry-over from other donors' samples. The sequenced sample consisted of PBMCs. Written as DNA, the CDR3 is TGTGCCAGCAGTTCAAACAGACACGTAAGCTACGAGCAGTACTTC. It yields the protein CASSSNRHVSYEQYF.